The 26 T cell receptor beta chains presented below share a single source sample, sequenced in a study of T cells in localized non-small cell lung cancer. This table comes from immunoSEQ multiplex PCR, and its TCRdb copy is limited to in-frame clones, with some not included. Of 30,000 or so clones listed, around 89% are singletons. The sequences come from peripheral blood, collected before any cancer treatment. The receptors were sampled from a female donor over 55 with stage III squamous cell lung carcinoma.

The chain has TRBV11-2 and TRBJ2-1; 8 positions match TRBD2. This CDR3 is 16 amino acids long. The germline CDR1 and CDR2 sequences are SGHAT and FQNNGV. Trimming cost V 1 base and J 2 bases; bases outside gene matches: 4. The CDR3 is CASSLVAGGTYNEQFF. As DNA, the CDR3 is TGTGCCAGCAGCTTAGTGGCGGGGGGTACCTACAATGAGCAGTTCTTC.

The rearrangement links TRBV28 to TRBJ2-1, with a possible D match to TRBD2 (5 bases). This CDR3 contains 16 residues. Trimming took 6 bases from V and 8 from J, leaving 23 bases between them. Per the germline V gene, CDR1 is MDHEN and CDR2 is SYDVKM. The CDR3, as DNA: TGTGCCAGCAGCCCCCGGAGGATGTCGGGTGCCGATGAGCAGTTCTTC. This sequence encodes CASSPRRMSGADEQFF.

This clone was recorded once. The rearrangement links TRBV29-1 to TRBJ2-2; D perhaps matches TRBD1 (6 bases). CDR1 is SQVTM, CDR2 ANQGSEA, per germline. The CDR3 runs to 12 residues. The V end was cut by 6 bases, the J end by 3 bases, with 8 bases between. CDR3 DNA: TGCAGCGTCCCAGGGGACACCGGGGAGCTGTTTTTT. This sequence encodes CSVPGDTGELFF.

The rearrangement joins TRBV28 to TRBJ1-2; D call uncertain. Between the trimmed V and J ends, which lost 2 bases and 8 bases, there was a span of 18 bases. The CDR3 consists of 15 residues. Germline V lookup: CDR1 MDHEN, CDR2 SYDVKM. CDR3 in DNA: TGTGCCAGCAGTTTAATCTTTGGAGGTCAGGCGGGCTACACCTTC. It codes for CASSLIFGGQAGYTF.

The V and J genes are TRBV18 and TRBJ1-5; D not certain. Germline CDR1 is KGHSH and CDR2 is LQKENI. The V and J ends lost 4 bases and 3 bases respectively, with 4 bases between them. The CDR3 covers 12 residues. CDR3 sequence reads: CASSLFNQPQHF. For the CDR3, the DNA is TGTGCCAGCTCACTTTTCAATCAGCCCCAGCATTTT.

In nucleotides, the CDR3 is TGTGCCTGCCCCCGCCACAGGGGTCGAGGTTCGAACACTGAAGCTTTCTTT. It codes for CACPRHRGRGSNTEAFF. J is TRBJ1-1 and V is TRBV30; TRBD1 matches 7 bases. Germline CDR1 GTSNPN, CDR2 SVGIG (reference sequence). The CDR3 is 17 amino acids. With V trimmed by 6 bases and J by 1 base, 17 bases remained unmatched.

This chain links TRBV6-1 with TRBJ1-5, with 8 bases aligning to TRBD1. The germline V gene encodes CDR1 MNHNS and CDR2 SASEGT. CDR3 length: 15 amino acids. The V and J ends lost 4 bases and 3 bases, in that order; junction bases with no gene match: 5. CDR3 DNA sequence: TGTGCCAGCAGTGGAAACAGGGGGTTCAATCAGCCCCAGCATTTT. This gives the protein CASSGNRGFNQPQHF.

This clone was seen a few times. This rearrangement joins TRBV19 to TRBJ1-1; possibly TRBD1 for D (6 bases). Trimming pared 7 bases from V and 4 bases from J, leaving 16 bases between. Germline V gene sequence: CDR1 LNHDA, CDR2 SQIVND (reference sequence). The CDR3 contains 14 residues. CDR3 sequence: CASTMRQGSTEAFF. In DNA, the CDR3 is TGTGCCAGTACCATGAGGCAGGGGAGCACTGAAGCTTTCTTT.

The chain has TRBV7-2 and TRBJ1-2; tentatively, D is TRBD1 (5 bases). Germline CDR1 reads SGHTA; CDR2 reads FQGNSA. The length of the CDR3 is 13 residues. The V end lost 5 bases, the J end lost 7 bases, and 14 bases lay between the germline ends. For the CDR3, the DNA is TGTGCCAGCAGCCCCTCAGGGTCTGGTGGCTACACCTTC. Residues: CASSPSGSGGYTF. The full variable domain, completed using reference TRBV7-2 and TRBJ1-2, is GAGVSQSPSNKVTEKGKDVELRCDPISGHTALYWYRQSLGQGLEFLIYFQGNSAPDKSGLPSDRFSAERTGGSVSTLTIQRTQQEDSAVYLCASSPSGSGGYTFGSGTRLTVV.

CDR3 bases: TGTGCCTGGAGTGTAGGGGGCTTCTACGAGCAGTACTTC. Translating it yields CAWSVGGFYEQYF. This chain uses TRBV30 with TRBJ2-7, with 7 bases identical to TRBD1. This CDR3 has 13 amino acids. Germline V gene data show CDR1 as GTSNPN and CDR2 as SVGIG (reference sequence). Trimming at V came to 0 bases and at J to 3 bases, leaving 2 bases not matched to a gene. Complete variable domain (other parts from reference TRBV30 and TRBJ2-7): SQTIHQWPATLVQPVGSPLSLECTVEGTSNPNLYWYRQAAGRGLQLLFYSVGIGQISSEVPQNLSASRPQDRQFILSSKKLLLSDSGFYLCAWSVGGFYEQYFGPGTRLTVT.

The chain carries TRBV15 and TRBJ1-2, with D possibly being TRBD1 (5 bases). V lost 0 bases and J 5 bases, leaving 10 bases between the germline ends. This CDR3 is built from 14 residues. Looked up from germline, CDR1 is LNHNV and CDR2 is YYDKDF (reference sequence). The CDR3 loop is CATSRDPRTYGYTF. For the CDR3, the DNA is TGTGCCACCAGCAGAGATCCGAGGACATATGGCTACACCTTC.

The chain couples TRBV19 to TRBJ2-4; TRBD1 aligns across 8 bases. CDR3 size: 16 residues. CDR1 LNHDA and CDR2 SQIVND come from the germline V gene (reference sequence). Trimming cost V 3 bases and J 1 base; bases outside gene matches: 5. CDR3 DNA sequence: TGTGCCAGTAGTATTGGGACAGGCCGCGCCAAAAACATTCAGTACTTC. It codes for CASSIGTGRAKNIQYF.

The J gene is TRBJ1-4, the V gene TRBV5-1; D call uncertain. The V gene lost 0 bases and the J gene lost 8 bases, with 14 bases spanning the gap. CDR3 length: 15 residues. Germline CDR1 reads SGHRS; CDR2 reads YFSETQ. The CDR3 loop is CASSLDELSGEKLFF. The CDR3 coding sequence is TGCGCCAGCAGCTTGGATGAGTTGTCGGGGGAAAAACTGTTTTTT. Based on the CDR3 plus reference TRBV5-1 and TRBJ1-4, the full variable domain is KAGVTQTPRYLIKTRGQQVTLSCSPISGHRSVSWYQQTPGQGLQFLFEYFSETQRNKGNFPGRFSGRQFSNSRSEMNVSTLELGDSALYLCASSLDELSGEKLFFGSGTQLSVL.

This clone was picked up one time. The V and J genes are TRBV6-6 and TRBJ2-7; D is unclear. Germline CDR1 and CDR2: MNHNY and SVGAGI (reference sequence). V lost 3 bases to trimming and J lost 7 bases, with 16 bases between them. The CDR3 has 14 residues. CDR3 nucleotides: TGTGCCAGCAGTTATGGCGGCCAGGCTCGGGAGCAGTACTTC. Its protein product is CASSYGGQAREQYF.

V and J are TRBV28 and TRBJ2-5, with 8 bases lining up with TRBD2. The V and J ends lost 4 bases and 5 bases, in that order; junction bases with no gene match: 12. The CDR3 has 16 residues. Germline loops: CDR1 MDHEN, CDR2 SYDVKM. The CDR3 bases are TGTGCCAGCAGTTCCCCGGGGGGGGGATGGGGTGAGACCCAGTACTTC. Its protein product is CASSSPGGGWGETQYF.

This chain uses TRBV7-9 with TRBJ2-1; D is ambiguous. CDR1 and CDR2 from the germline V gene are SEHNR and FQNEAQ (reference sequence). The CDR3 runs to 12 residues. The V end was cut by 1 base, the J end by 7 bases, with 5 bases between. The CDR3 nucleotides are TGTGCCAGCAGCTTAGAGGCAAATGAGCAGTTCTTC. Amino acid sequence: CASSLEANEQFF.

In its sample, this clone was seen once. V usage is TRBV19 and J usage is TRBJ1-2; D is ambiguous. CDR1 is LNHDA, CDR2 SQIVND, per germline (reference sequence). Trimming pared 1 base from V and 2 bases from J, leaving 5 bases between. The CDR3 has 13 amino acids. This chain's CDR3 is CASSIVGNYGYTF. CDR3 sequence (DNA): TGTGCCAGTAGTATAGTAGGGAACTATGGCTACACCTTC.

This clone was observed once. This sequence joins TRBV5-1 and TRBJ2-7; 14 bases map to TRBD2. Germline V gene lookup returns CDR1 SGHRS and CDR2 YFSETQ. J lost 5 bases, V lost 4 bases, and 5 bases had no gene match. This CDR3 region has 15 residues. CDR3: CASSLGLAGGNEQYF. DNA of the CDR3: TGCGCCAGCAGCCTAGGACTAGCGGGAGGTAACGAGCAGTACTTC. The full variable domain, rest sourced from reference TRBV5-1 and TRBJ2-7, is KAGVTQTPRYLIKTRGQQVTLSCSPISGHRSVSWYQQTPGQGLQFLFEYFSETQRNKGNFPGRFSGRQFSNSRSEMNVSTLELGDSALYLCASSLGLAGGNEQYFGPGTRLTVT.

For the CDR3, the DNA is TGTGCTAGTGGTTCGGCGCAGGGGCGGAGAAAGACCCAGTACTTC. Translation gives CASGSAQGRRKTQYF. This chain joins TRBV12-5 and TRBJ2-5, with D possibly being TRBD1 (6 bases). Germline CDR1 and CDR2: LGHNT and FRNRAP. V was cut by 4 bases and J by 6 bases, with 18 bases left in between. The CDR3 length is 15 residues.

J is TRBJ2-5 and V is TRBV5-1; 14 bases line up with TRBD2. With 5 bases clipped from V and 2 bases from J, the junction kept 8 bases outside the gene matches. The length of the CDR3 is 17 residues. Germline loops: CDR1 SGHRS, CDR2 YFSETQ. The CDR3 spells CASRSGTSGSLQETQYF. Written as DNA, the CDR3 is TGCGCCAGCAGATCCGGGACTAGCGGGAGTCTACAAGAGACCCAGTACTTC.

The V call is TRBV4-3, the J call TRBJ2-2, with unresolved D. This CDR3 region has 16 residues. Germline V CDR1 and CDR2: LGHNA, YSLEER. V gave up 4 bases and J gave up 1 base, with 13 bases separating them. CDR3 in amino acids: CASSPGLGRNTGELFF. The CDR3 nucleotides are TGCGCCAGCAGCCCGGGCCTCGGACGGAACACCGGGGAGCTGTTTTTT.

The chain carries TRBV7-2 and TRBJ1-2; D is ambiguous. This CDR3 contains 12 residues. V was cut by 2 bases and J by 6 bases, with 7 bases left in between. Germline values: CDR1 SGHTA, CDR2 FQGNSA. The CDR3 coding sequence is TGTGCCAGCAGCTTATTTGAGGATGGCTACACCTTC. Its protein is CASSLFEDGYTF.

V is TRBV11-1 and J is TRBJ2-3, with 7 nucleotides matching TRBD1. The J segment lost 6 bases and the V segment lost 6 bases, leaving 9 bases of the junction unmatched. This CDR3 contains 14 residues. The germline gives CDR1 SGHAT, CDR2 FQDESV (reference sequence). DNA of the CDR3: TGTGCCAGCAGTCCGACAGGGATGGCGGATACGCAGTATTTT. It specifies CASSPTGMADTQYF. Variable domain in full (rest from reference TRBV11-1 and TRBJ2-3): EAEVAQSPRYKITEKSQAVAFWCDPISGHATLYWYRQILGQGPELLVQFQDESVVDDSQLPKDRFSAERLKGVDSTLKIQPAELGDSAMYLCASSPTGMADTQYFGPGTRLTVL.

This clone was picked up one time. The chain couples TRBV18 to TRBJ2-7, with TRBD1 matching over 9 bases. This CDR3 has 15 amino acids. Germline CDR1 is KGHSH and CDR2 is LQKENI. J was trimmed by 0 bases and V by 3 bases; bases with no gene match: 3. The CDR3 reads CASSPTGGSSYEQYF. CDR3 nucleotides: TGTGCCAGCTCACCGACAGGGGGATCCTCCTACGAGCAGTACTTC.

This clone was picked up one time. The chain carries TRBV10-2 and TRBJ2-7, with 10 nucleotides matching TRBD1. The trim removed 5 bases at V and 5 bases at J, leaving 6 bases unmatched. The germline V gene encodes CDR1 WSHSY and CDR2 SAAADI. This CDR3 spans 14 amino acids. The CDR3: CASSSGQGKNEQYF. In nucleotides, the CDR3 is TGCGCCAGCAGTTCGGGACAGGGGAAAAACGAGCAGTACTTC.

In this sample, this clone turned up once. DNA for the CDR3: TGTGCCAGCAGCTTCGCATTAACAGCCGGAGAGGTTACCGGGGAGCTGTTTTTT. This gives the protein CASSFALTAGEVTGELFF. The V gene is TRBV7-9, the J gene TRBJ2-2; D not certain. Germline V gene sequence: CDR1 SEHNR, CDR2 FQNEAQ (reference sequence). With 3 bases removed from V and 5 bases from J, the gap between germline ends came to 22 bases. The CDR3 runs 18 residues.